These 29 T cell receptor beta chains came from one sample sequenced in a study of early T cells in non-severe SARS-CoV-2 infection. TCRdb analysed the 5' RACE reads with MiXCR anew, one entry per CDR3 protein. The data contain around 29,000 distinct CDR3 sequences, roughly 5% of them singletons. The sequencing sample was made of whole blood. The origin of the receptors is an adult who was a healthcare worker with PCR-confirmed SARS-CoV-2 infection or an uninfected control (not recorded which).

This clonotype was observed a handful of times. As DNA, the CDR3 is TGTGCTAGTTCCGGGCGGGAGGCCTACAATGAGCAGTTCTTC. As protein: CASSGREAYNEQFF. The V gene is TRBV12-5, the J gene TRBJ2-1; 8 bases align to TRBD2. The CDR3 spans 14 residues. V was clipped by 8 bases and J by 2 bases; unmatched bases: 5. Germline values: CDR1 LGHNT, CDR2 FRNRAP.

By proportion, this clonotype is medium-sized. V usage is TRBV11-2 and J usage is TRBJ2-7; 13 nucleotides line up with TRBD2. This CDR3 has 13 residues. J gave up 9 bases and V 4 bases, and 3 bases lay outside the gene matches. Per the germline V gene, CDR1 is SGHAT and CDR2 is FQNNGV. DNA for the CDR3: TGTGCCAGCAGCTCCGGACTAGCGGGAGTGCAGTACTTC. Residues: CASSSGLAGVQYF.

At least ten counts were recorded for this clonotype. The genes are TRBV7-2 and TRBJ2-7; no clear D. CDR1 is SGHTA, CDR2 FQGNSA, per germline. This CDR3 is built from 13 residues. V was clipped by 1 base and J by 2 bases, with 6 bases between them. CDR3 in amino acids: CASSLGEAYEQYF. For the CDR3, the DNA is TGTGCCAGCAGCTTAGGGGAAGCCTACGAGCAGTACTTC.

This clonotype has at least ten counts. This sequence joins TRBV5-6 and TRBJ1-6, with D maybe TRBD1 (6 bases). The CDR3 has 14 amino acids. The V end was cut by 4 bases, the J end by 9 bases, with 14 bases between. The germline V gene encodes CDR1 SGHDT and CDR2 YYEEEE. The CDR3 reads CASSRRDNGSPLHF. The CDR3 DNA reads TGTGCCAGCAGCCGCCGGGACAATGGTTCACCCCTCCACTTT.

This clonotype was observed a few times. The chain joins TRBV5-4 to TRBJ2-3, with 10 bases identical to TRBD2. CDR1 SGHNT and CDR2 YYREEE come from the germline V gene (reference sequence). CDR3 length: 17 residues. Unmatched junction bases numbered 9, after V lost 0 bases and J lost 5 bases. DNA of the CDR3: TGTGCCAGCAGCTTGGCCCTACTAGCGGGAACGGAAGATACGCAGTATTTT. Protein: CASSLALLAGTEDTQYF.

In its sample, this clonotype was seen a few times. The rearrangement links TRBV21-1 to TRBJ2-1; the table calls TRBD2, which could not be checked here. TRBV21-1 is described as a pseudogene. The CDR3 is 18 amino acids. The CDR3 coding sequence is TGTGCCAGTCCGCCGGGACTACTCGACCCGAAGACCTACAATGAGCAGTTCTTC. This codes for CASPPGLLDPKTYNEQFF.

V is TRBV7-2 and J is TRBJ1-5, with 9 bases matching TRBD1. Germline CDR1 and CDR2: SGHTA and FQGNSA. Trimming took 1 base from V and 5 from J; bases not matched to a gene: 3. The CDR3 is 15 amino acids. CDR3: CASSLGQGDYQPQHF. The DNA of the CDR3 is TGTGCCAGCAGCTTAGGACAGGGGGATTATCAGCCCCAGCATTTT.

This clonotype came up many times. This sequence joins TRBV4-2 and TRBJ1-1; TRBD1 matches at 7 bases. This CDR3 has 13 residues. The J segment lost 8 bases and the V segment lost 4 bases, leaving 7 bases of the junction unmatched. The germline V gene has CDR1 LGHNA and CDR2 YNFKEQ. The DNA of the CDR3 is TGTGCCAGCAGCCCCGGACAGGAAACCGAAGCTTTCTTT. It translates to CASSPGQETEAFF.

This clonotype was recorded many times. The rearrangement links TRBV28 to TRBJ2-7, with 7 bases aligning to TRBD1. V lost 9 bases, J lost 3 bases, and 14 bases stayed unmatched. This CDR3 comprises 15 residues. The V gene's germline CDR1 is MDHEN and CDR2 SYDVKM. CDR3 region: CASLGQILNYYEQYF. In nucleotides, the CDR3 is TGTGCCAGTCTGGGACAGATACTTAATTACTACGAGCAGTACTTC.

The rearrangement links TRBV30 to TRBJ2-5; D remains unclear. The CDR3 spans 13 residues. The germline V gene has CDR1 GTSNPN and CDR2 SVGIG (reference sequence). The V and J ends lost 2 bases and 1 base respectively, with 8 bases between them. CDR3 DNA: TGTGCCTGGAGTCAACGGCTCCAAGAGACCCAGTACTTC. Translation: CAWSQRLQETQYF. The variable domain in full, with the rest retrieved from reference TRBV30 and TRBJ2-5, is SQTIHQWPATLVQPVGSPLSLECTVEGTSNPNLYWYRQAAGRGLQLLFYSVGIGQISSEVPQNLSASRPQDRQFILSSKKLLLSDSGFYLCAWSQRLQETQYFGPGTRLLVL.

The chain is built from TRBV4-1 and TRBJ2-1; 8 nucleotides agree with TRBD2. Trimming cost V 3 bases and J 8 bases; bases outside gene matches: 21. From germline, CDR1 is MGHRA and CDR2 YSYEKL. The CDR3 loop spans 19 amino acids. CDR3 in DNA: TGCGCCAGCAGCCACGGAACTCCCCAGCGGGAGACCTACCTTTATGAGCAGTTCTTC. The encoded protein is CASSHGTPQRETYLYEQFF.

This clonotype was seen repeatedly, ten times or more. The V call is TRBV6-1, the J call TRBJ2-2, with 9 bases that match TRBD2. Germline V gene data show CDR1 as MNHNS and CDR2 as SASEGT. The ends lost 6 bases at V and 5 bases at J; junction bases unmatched: 13. This CDR3 is built from 17 residues. Here the CDR3 DNA reads TGTGCCAGCAGGAACTACATAGCGGGAGTTATTACCGGGGAGCTGTTTTTT. It yields the protein CASRNYIAGVITGELFF.

This clonotype appeared many times. The CDR3 loop reads CASSLGGVVGRLNTEAFF. DNA for the CDR3: TGTGCCAGCAGTTTAGGAGGGGTCGTAGGGCGGCTAAACACTGAAGCTTTCTTT. The J gene is TRBJ1-1, the V gene TRBV12-3 or TRBV12-4, with D perhaps TRBD1 (5 bases). The CDR3 loop spans 18 amino acids. The V end lost 1 base, the J end lost 2 bases, and 20 bases lay between the germline ends.

For this clonotype: At one boundary the junction diverges from the germline segment, which might be a read error. The chain employs TRBV19 and TRBJ2-1; D unclear. The CDR3 is 14 residues long. Germline V gives CDR1 LNHDA, CDR2 SQIVND (reference sequence). The CDR3 DNA reads as TGTGCCAGTACTATAGTCGGCTCCTACAATGAGCAGTTCTTC. This codes for CASTIVGSYNEQFF.

This clonotype was recorded at least ten times. The V gene is TRBV30, the J gene TRBJ1-1; unclear D gene. Trimming took 7 bases from V and 4 from J, leaving 10 bases between them. The CDR3 sequence is 11 residues long. CDR1 and CDR2 (germline): GTSNPN, SVGIG (reference sequence). CDR3 sequence: CASTKGTEAFF. Here the CDR3 DNA reads TGTGCCTCCACGAAGGGCACTGAAGCTTTCTTT.

This clonotype was counted ten times or more. The chain carries TRBV10-1 and TRBJ1-1; D not certain. Trimming removed 0 bases at V and 1 base at J, with 6 bases between. Germline loops: CDR1 WNHNN, CDR2 SYGVQD (reference sequence). This CDR3 is 14 amino acids long. The CDR3: CASSESVENTEAFF. In nucleotides, the CDR3 is TGCGCCAGCAGTGAGTCGGTGGAGAACACTGAAGCTTTCTTT.

The chain uses TRBV6-5 and TRBJ2-3; D tentatively reads TRBD1 or TRBD2 (5 bases each). The CDR3 covers 13 residues. Trimming cost V 6 bases and J 6 bases, with 13 bases left between them. Germline CDR1 is MNHEY and CDR2 is SVGAGI. In DNA, the CDR3 is TGTGCCAGCAGCCAGTCGGGGACCGATACGCAGTATTTT. It translates to CASSQSGTDTQYF.

This clonotype came up many times. J is TRBJ1-1 and V is TRBV12-3 or TRBV12-4, with 7 bases identical to TRBD1. V lost 2 bases, J lost 2 bases, and 2 bases stayed unmatched. The CDR3 contains 14 residues. CDR3 amino acids: CASSLRQGNTEAFF. The CDR3 bases are TGTGCCAGCAGTTTAAGACAGGGAAACACTGAAGCTTTCTTT.

This clonotype came up many times. The chain combines TRBV28 with TRBJ2-1; no reliable D call. This CDR3 has 15 residues. Germline V CDR1 and CDR2: MDHEN, SYDVKM. Trimming removed 5 bases at V and 0 bases at J, with 11 bases between. CDR3: CASSLPGSSYNEQFF. The DNA for the CDR3 is TGTGCCAGCAGTCTCCCTGGCAGCTCCTACAATGAGCAGTTCTTC. The full variable domain, in which reference TRBV28 and TRBJ2-1 provide the parts outside the CDR3, is DVKVTQSSRYLVKRTGEKVFLECVQDMDHENMFWYRQDPGLGLRLIYFSYDVKMKEKGDIPEGYSVSREKKERFSLILESASTNQTSMYLCASSLPGSSYNEQFFGPGTRLTVL.

Many counts were recorded for this clonotype. The chain links TRBV5-1 to TRBJ1-2; 11 nucleotides align to TRBD1. J lost 2 bases, V lost 6 bases, and 6 bases had no gene match. CDR3 length equals 15 residues. The germline V gene has CDR1 SGHRS and CDR2 YFSETQ. The CDR3 loop reads CASTSGQGANYGYTF. The CDR3 bases are TGCGCCAGCACCTCCGGACAGGGGGCCAACTATGGCTACACCTTC.

This clonotype has ten or more counts. The chain links TRBV29-1 to TRBJ2-4; 9 bases align to TRBD2. V dropped 4 bases and J dropped 5; count of bases not matched to a gene: 9. Germline values: CDR1 SQVTM, CDR2 ANQGSEA. The CDR3 extends over 15 amino acids. The CDR3 nucleotides are TGCAGCGTTGTAAGGGCTAGCGGGGTTGAAAACATTCAGTACTTC. This encodes CSVVRASGVENIQYF.

This clonotype was recorded many times. The chain is built from TRBV5-6 and TRBJ1-2; D is unresolved. The V end was cut by 1 base, the J end by 3 bases, with 7 bases between. The CDR3 sequence is 13 residues long. Germline values: CDR1 SGHDT, CDR2 YYEEEE. CDR3 sequence (DNA): TGTGCCAGCAGCTTGCAGGCCTACTATGGCTACACCTTC. It codes for CASSLQAYYGYTF.

Ten or more counts support this clonotype. The V gene is TRBV28, the J gene TRBJ1-1, with a weak D call TRBD1 (5 bases). The germline CDR1 and CDR2 sequences are MDHEN and SYDVKM. CDR3 size: 11 residues. V was clipped by 7 bases and J by 8 bases, with 11 bases between them. The DNA of the CDR3 is TGTGCCAGCACCGAAAACAGGGAAGCTTTCTTT. This translates into CASTENREAFF.

This clonotype was picked up a small number of times. This chain joins TRBV5-1 and TRBJ2-7; D gene unclear. The CDR3 length is 12 residues. Germline V gives CDR1 SGHRS, CDR2 YFSETQ. V was trimmed by 0 bases and J by 4 bases, leaving 5 bases between them. CDR3 amino acids: CASSLDKYEQYF. The DNA for the CDR3 is TGCGCCAGCAGCTTGGACAAATACGAGCAGTACTTC.

V is TRBV28 and J is TRBJ2-7; D not resolved. CDR1 is MDHEN, CDR2 SYDVKM, per germline. Trimming shortened V by 1 base and J by 4 bases, and 14 bases separated the two germline ends. CDR3 length: 15 amino acids. The CDR3 bases are TGTGCCAGCAGTTTATTCAAAGTCCAGCGATACGAGCAGTACTTC. This gives the protein CASSLFKVQRYEQYF.

This clonotype was recorded a few times. The rearrangement links TRBV6-2 or TRBV6-3 to TRBJ1-1, with a possible D match to TRBD1 (5 bases). This CDR3 has 15 residues. Trimming left V 7 bases short and J 0 bases short, with 15 bases between. Germline V CDR1 and CDR2: MNHEY, SVGEGT. The CDR3 loop is CASTDEQALNTEAFF. CDR3 nucleotides: TGTGCCAGCACCGATGAACAGGCTCTGAACACTGAAGCTTTCTTT.

CDR3 sequence (DNA): TGTGCCAGCAGTGAAGCGTCGGCGGGCCCAACAGATACGCAGTATTTT. This sequence encodes CASSEASAGPTDTQYF. This rearrangement joins TRBV2 to TRBJ2-3, with a possible D match to TRBD2 (5 bases). Trimming removed 0 bases at V and 3 bases at J, with 13 bases between. Per germline, CDR1 SNHLY and CDR2 FYNNEI. This CDR3 region has 16 residues.

Only a few counts were recorded for this clonotype. The rearrangement uses TRBV28 and TRBJ2-7; 8 positions agree with TRBD2. CDR3 length: 14 residues. CDR1 is MDHEN and CDR2 is SYDVKM in the germline V gene. After removal of 6 bases from V and 2 bases from J, the junction contained 6 bases not matched to a gene. CDR3 nucleotide sequence: TGTGCCAGCAGATTTAGCGGGACTCCCTACGAGCAGTACTTC. Amino acids: CASRFSGTPYEQYF.

Sample share makes this clonotype medium-sized. V gene TRBV20-1 combines with J gene TRBJ1-1; no reliable D call. The V end was cut by 5 bases, the J end by 2 bases, with 12 bases between. CDR3 length equals 13 residues. CDR1 is DFQATT and CDR2 is SNEGSKA in the germline V gene (reference sequence). Here the CDR3 DNA reads TGCAGTGCTGGAAAGGGCCTAAACACTGAAGCTTTCTTT. Its translation: CSAGKGLNTEAFF.